The 30 T cell receptor beta chains in this list originate from one sample, sequenced in a study of T cell changes during pregnancy in multiple sclerosis. Generated by immunoSEQ multiplex PCR, the TCRdb table keeps only in-frame clones and is missing some. Here the sample spans 120,000 or so clones, under 95% being singletons. Sequencing was performed on peripheral blood, taken before pregnancy. Receptor source: a female donor with multiple sclerosis, enrolled in a pregnancy study.

V and J are TRBV20-1 and TRBJ2-3; D uncertain. The V gene's germline CDR1 is DFQATT and CDR2 SNEGSKA (reference sequence). The length of the CDR3 is 11 residues. With 5 bases removed from V and 10 bases from J, the gap between germline ends came to 13 bases. Here the CDR3 reads CSAGIIEAQYF. In DNA, the CDR3 is TGCAGTGCTGGTATCATTGAGGCGCAGTATTTT.

The CDR3 region has the DNA TGTGCCAGTAGCGTGACAGGGGTGGACACTGAAGCTTTCTTT. This encodes CASSVTGVDTEAFF. The rearrangement uses TRBV19 and TRBJ1-1; TRBD1 matches 8 bases. J lost 3 bases, V lost 6 bases, and 6 bases had no gene match. The CDR3 consists of 14 residues. Germline lookup yields CDR1 LNHDA and CDR2 SQIVND (reference sequence). Based on the CDR3 plus reference TRBV19 and TRBJ1-1, the full variable domain is DGGITQSPKYLFRKEGQNVTLSCEQNLNHDAMYWYRQDPGQGLRLIYYSQIVNDFQKGDIAEGYSVSREKKESFPLTVTSAQKNPTAFYLCASSVTGVDTEAFFGQGTRLTVV.

This clone has only one observation. V usage is TRBV27 and J usage is TRBJ2-7; 7 nucleotides line up with TRBD2. V lost 5 bases and J lost 3; bases outside the gene matches: 19. Germline V lookup: CDR1 MNHEY, CDR2 SMNVEV (reference sequence). CDR3 length: 18 amino acids. CDR3 in amino acids: CASSRQQWGGGGIYEQYF. CDR3 nucleotides: TGTGCCAGCAGTCGCCAGCAGTGGGGTGGCGGGGGAATCTACGAGCAGTACTTC.

The chain employs TRBV9 and TRBJ2-5, with 9 bases lining up with TRBD1. The end of the DNA fits TRBJ2-7 better, so the J call may be wrong. The germline V gene encodes CDR1 SGDLS and CDR2 YYNGEE. CDR3 size: 16 residues. Here the CDR3 DNA reads TGTGCCAGCAGCTCGACGGCGGGACAGGGATCCTACGAGCAGTACTTC. Translated, it gives CASSSTAGQGSYEQYF.

The CDR3 spells CATRGRNTGELFF. The CDR3 DNA is TGTGCCACCAGGGGGAGGAACACCGGGGAGCTGTTTTTT. V gene TRBV15 combines with J gene TRBJ2-2, with D tentatively TRBD2 (5 bases). This CDR3 is 13 amino acids long. Deletions cut 6 bases from V and 1 base from J, with 6 bases between. Germline V gives CDR1 LNHNV, CDR2 YYDKDF (reference sequence). The full variable domain, in which reference TRBV15 and TRBJ2-2 provide the parts outside the CDR3, is DAMVIQNPRYQVTQFGKPVTLSCSQTLNHNVMYWYQQKSSQAPKLLFHYYDKDFNNEADTPDNFQSRRPNTSFCFLDIRSPGLGDTAMYLCATRGRNTGELFFGEGSRLTVL.

J is TRBJ2-5 and V is TRBV7-3, with 12 bases that match TRBD2. CDR1 is SGHTA, CDR2 FQGTGA, per germline. The CDR3 contains 15 residues. The trim removed 3 bases at V and 4 bases at J, leaving 3 bases unmatched. CDR3 sequence (DNA): TGTGCCAGCAGCTTGACTAGCGGGAGTGGAGAGACCCAGTACTTC. Protein: CASSLTSGSGETQYF.

V gene TRBV27 combines with J gene TRBJ2-7; maybe TRBD1 (5 bases). The CDR3 loop spans 14 amino acids. V lost 3 bases and J lost 5, with 14 bases in between. Germline V CDR1 and CDR2: MNHEY, SMNVEV (reference sequence). CDR3 residues: CASSFVGQQHEQYF. CDR3 coding DNA: TGTGCCAGCAGTTTCGTTGGACAACAACACGAGCAGTACTTC.

As to this clone: Other nucleotide sequences from this sample produce the same CDR3. The J gene is TRBJ2-7, the V gene TRBV19, with no clear D. Trimming pared 5 bases from V and 4 bases from J, leaving 9 bases between. Germline V lookup: CDR1 LNHDA, CDR2 SQIVND (reference sequence). The CDR3 is 12 amino acids. CDR3: CASSPGPYEQYF. CDR3 coding DNA: TGTGCCAGTAGTCCAGGCCCGTACGAGCAGTACTTC.

The rearrangement links TRBV9 to TRBJ2-7, with a possible D match to TRBD1 (6 bases). This CDR3 is built from 14 residues. The germline V and J ends were trimmed by 4 bases and 2 bases, with 13 bases remaining between them. The germline V gene encodes CDR1 SGDLS and CDR2 YYNGEE. The CDR3 is CASSRTDSTYEQYF. In DNA, the CDR3 is TGTGCCAGCAGCCGGACGGACAGTACCTACGAGCAGTACTTC. Looking up the rest from reference TRBV9 and TRBJ2-7 gives the full variable domain: DSGVTQTPKHLITATGQRVTLRCSPRSGDLSVYWYQQSLDQGLQFLIQYYNGEERAKGNILERFSAQQFPDLHSELNLSSLELGDSALYFCASSRTDSTYEQYFGPGTRLTVT.

This chain links TRBV6-1 with TRBJ1-2; 9 positions match TRBD1. Germline CDR1 is MNHNS and CDR2 is SASEGT. The CDR3 runs to 13 residues. The ends lost 6 bases at V and 6 bases at J; junction bases unmatched: 5. CDR3 sequence: CASSRTGVHGYTF. The CDR3 DNA follows: TGTGCCAGCAGCCGGACAGGGGTACATGGCTACACCTTC.

This clone appeared once. The same CDR3 can be traced to other DNA sequences in this sample. The rearrangement joins TRBV19 to TRBJ1-2; 7 nucleotides match TRBD1. V was pared by 6 bases and J by 8 bases, with 3 bases of the junction left unmatched. The CDR3 has 11 amino acids. Germline loops: CDR1 LNHDA, CDR2 SQIVND (reference sequence). In DNA form, the CDR3 reads TGTGCCAGTAGCCCAGGGGGAGGCTACACCTTC. Its translation: CASSPGGGYTF. Variable domain in full (rest from reference TRBV19 and TRBJ1-2): DGGITQSPKYLFRKEGQNVTLSCEQNLNHDAMYWYRQDPGQGLRLIYYSQIVNDFQKGDIAEGYSVSREKKESFPLTVTSAQKNPTAFYLCASSPGGGYTFGSGTRLTVV.

This chain links TRBV6-5 with TRBJ1-1; 12 bases match TRBD1. Per the germline V gene, CDR1 is MNHEY and CDR2 is SVGAGI. The V segment lost 4 bases and the J segment 4 bases; nucleotides outside the gene matches: 4. The length of the CDR3 is 15 residues. CDR3 amino acids: CASSLRGQGATEAFF. CDR3 DNA: TGTGCCAGCAGTTTGAGGGGACAGGGGGCCACTGAAGCTTTCTTT.

The chain employs TRBV4-2 and TRBJ1-1, with TRBD1 matching over 8 bases. With 3 bases clipped from V and 6 bases from J, the junction kept 12 bases outside the gene matches. CDR1 and CDR2 (germline): LGHNA, YNFKEQ. This CDR3 has 16 amino acids. CDR3 nucleotide sequence: TGTGCCAGCAGCCAGACCATAACAGGGGGAGAGGCTGAAGCTTTCTTT. Its protein product is CASSQTITGGEAEAFF.

This rearrangement joins TRBV19 to TRBJ2-2, with 10 nucleotides matching TRBD2. This CDR3 is built from 15 residues. Trimming removed 5 bases from V and 3 bases from J; junction bases left unmatched: 3. Germline CDR1 LNHDA, CDR2 SQIVND (reference sequence). CDR3 in amino acids: CASSQGLAYTGELFF. The CDR3, as DNA: TGTGCCAGTAGTCAGGGACTAGCGTACACCGGGGAGCTGTTTTTT. Supplemented by reference TRBV19 and TRBJ2-2, the full variable domain reads DGGITQSPKYLFRKEGQNVTLSCEQNLNHDAMYWYRQDPGQGLRLIYYSQIVNDFQKGDIAEGYSVSREKKESFPLTVTSAQKNPTAFYLCASSQGLAYTGELFFGEGSRLTVL.

The rearrangement uses TRBV19 and TRBJ2-3; D is possibly TRBD2 (6 bases). The CDR3 runs 14 residues. CDR1 and CDR2 (germline): LNHDA, SQIVND (reference sequence). Deletions cut 3 bases from V and 5 bases from J, with 12 bases between. CDR3 sequence (DNA): TGTGCCAGTAGTATCCCGGGAGTAGGAGATACGCAGTATTTT. This codes for CASSIPGVGDTQYF.

This chain joins TRBV7-2 and TRBJ2-7; 8 bases match TRBD1. The J segment lost 6 bases and the V segment lost 5 bases, leaving 9 bases of the junction unmatched. The CDR3 covers 14 residues. Per the germline V gene, CDR1 is SGHTA and CDR2 is FQGNSA. CDR3 nucleotide sequence: TGTGCCAGCAGCCCAGGACAGGGAAGAGGCGAGCAGTACTTC. It encodes CASSPGQGRGEQYF.

The CDR3 DNA is TGTGCCAGCCAGGGGGATGGGTACGAGCAGTACTTC. This gives the protein CASQGDGYEQYF. The chain joins TRBV6-1 to TRBJ2-7; 7 nucleotides agree with TRBD1. J lost 4 bases, V lost 8 bases, and 5 bases had no gene match. In germline, CDR1 is MNHNS, CDR2 SASEGT. The CDR3 has 12 residues.

V usage is TRBV25-1 and J usage is TRBJ1-1; D unresolved. V was cut by 2 bases and J by 3 bases, with 4 bases left in between. CDR3 length: 12 amino acids. Germline values: CDR1 MGHDK, CDR2 SYGVNS. The CDR3 DNA follows: TGTGCCAGCAGTGAAAGAGACACTGAAGCTTTCTTT. This codes for CASSERDTEAFF. The whole variable domain, remainder taken from reference TRBV25-1 and TRBJ1-1, is EADIYQTPRYLVIGTGKKITLECSQTMGHDKMYWYQQDPGMELHLIHYSYGVNSTEKGDLSSESTVSRIRTEHFPLTLESARPSHTSQYLCASSERDTEAFFGQGTRLTVV.

The chain has TRBV28 and TRBJ2-7; TRBD2 aligns across 8 bases. The CDR3 runs to 14 residues. Germline CDR1 is MDHEN and CDR2 is SYDVKM. Trimming took 1 base from V and 7 from J; bases not matched to a gene: 6. For the CDR3, the DNA is TGTGCCAGCAGTTTATCGGCCCGGGGGGGTGAGCAGTACTTC. Protein product: CASSLSARGGEQYF. Full variable domain (missing parts from reference TRBV28 and TRBJ2-7): DVKVTQSSRYLVKRTGEKVFLECVQDMDHENMFWYRQDPGLGLRLIYFSYDVKMKEKGDIPEGYSVSREKKERFSLILESASTNQTSMYLCASSLSARGGEQYFGPGTRLTVT.

Here the CDR3 reads CASSLGAGTEAFF. In nucleotides, the CDR3 is TGTGCCAGCAGCTTAGGGGCAGGGACTGAAGCTTTCTTT. The rearrangement joins TRBV7-7 to TRBJ1-1; weak D call: TRBD1 (5 bases). The length of the CDR3 is 13 residues. CDR1 is SSHAT and CDR2 is FNYEAQ in the germline V gene (reference sequence). V was clipped by 1 base and J by 5 bases, with 8 bases between them.

This clone has a single count. The chain has TRBV18 and TRBJ2-7; TRBD1 matches 7 bases. In germline, CDR1 is KGHSH, CDR2 LQKENI. The V segment lost 2 bases and the J segment 11 bases; nucleotides outside the gene matches: 12. The CDR3 consists of 14 residues. This CDR3 reads CASSPAQGLPPKYF. The CDR3 DNA is TGTGCCAGCTCACCAGCACAGGGGCTTCCCCCAAAGTACTTC.

This rearrangement joins TRBV5-6 to TRBJ1-3; 9 bases agree with TRBD1. J was trimmed by 4 bases and V by 4 bases; bases with no gene match: 9. The CDR3 covers 16 residues. Germline V CDR1 and CDR2: SGHDT, YYEEEE. CDR3 nucleotides: TGTGCCAGCAGCGGGGACAGGGCAAGCTACGGAAACACCATATATTTT. This codes for CASSGDRASYGNTIYF.

This clone has only one observation. The CDR3 DNA sequence: TGTGCCAGCAGCTCCCGGGACTACAACTACGAGCAGTACTTC. Residues: CASSSRDYNYEQYF. The chain has TRBV7-8 and TRBJ2-7; 7 nucleotides agree with TRBD2. Trimming cost V 4 bases and J 3 bases; bases outside gene matches: 6. Germline V CDR1 and CDR2: SGHVS, FQNEAQ. CDR3 length: 14 amino acids. Full variable domain (missing parts from reference TRBV7-8 and TRBJ2-7): GAGVSQSPRYKVAKRGQDVALRCDPISGHVSLFWYQQALGQGPEFLTYFQNEAQLDKSGLPSDRFFAERPEGSVSTLKIQRTQQEDSAVYLCASSSRDYNYEQYFGPGTRLTVT.

The chain carries TRBV15 and TRBJ2-5; D gene uncertain. Trimming cost V 1 base and J 4 bases, with 4 bases left between them. The germline gives CDR1 LNHNV, CDR2 YYDKDF (reference sequence). The CDR3 runs to 12 residues. In DNA, the CDR3 is TGTGCCACCAGCAGAGCGAGAGAGACCCAGTACTTC. Protein product: CATSRARETQYF.

The V gene is TRBV19, the J gene TRBJ2-1; 7 bases match TRBD1. The CDR3 runs 15 residues. Germline V gene data show CDR1 as LNHDA and CDR2 as SQIVND (reference sequence). V gave up 6 bases and J gave up 5 bases; unmatched junction bases: 10. Here the CDR3 DNA reads TGTGCCAGTAGCAGGGGGAAGTATCCCGACAATGAGCAGTTCTTC. Protein sequence: CASSRGKYPDNEQFF.

Concerning this clone: At one end the junction does not follow the germline gene, possibly because of a read error. The chain links TRBV5-1 to TRBJ1-3, with D uncertain. This CDR3 contains 14 residues. Germline lookup yields CDR1 SGHRS and CDR2 YFSETQ. Here the CDR3 reads CASRLGSSGNTIYF. CDR3 in DNA: TGCGCCAGCAGGTTGGGGAGCTCTGGAAACACCATATATTTT.

The chain links TRBV5-4 to TRBJ2-7, with 9 positions matching TRBD2. CDR3 length: 18 amino acids. V lost 0 bases, J lost 0 bases, and 10 bases stayed unmatched. Germline V CDR1 and CDR2: SGHNT, YYREEE (reference sequence). The CDR3 DNA follows: TGTGCCAGCAGCTTGGGAGTTGGGCTAGCGGGACGCTCCTACGAGCAGTACTTC. Its translation is CASSLGVGLAGRSYEQYF.

V and J are TRBV27 and TRBJ1-1, with 7 positions matching TRBD1. V lost 9 bases to trimming and J lost 3 bases; unmatched junction nucleotides: 7. The length of the CDR3 is 13 residues. Looked up from germline, CDR1 is MNHEY and CDR2 is SMNVEV (reference sequence). CDR3 protein: CASHRGRDTEAFF. The CDR3 coding sequence is TGTGCCAGTCACAGGGGCCGAGACACTGAAGCTTTCTTT.

This sequence joins TRBV28 and TRBJ2-2; 7 bases align to TRBD1. The CDR3 spans 14 residues. CDR1 MDHEN and CDR2 SYDVKM come from the germline V gene. The V segment lost 4 bases and the J segment 1 base; nucleotides outside the gene matches: 0. The CDR3: CASSWDRNTGELFF. CDR3 in DNA: TGTGCCAGCAGTTGGGACAGGAACACCGGGGAGCTGTTTTTT.

The chain couples TRBV27 to TRBJ1-2; D gene ambiguous. Germline CDR1 is MNHEY and CDR2 is SMNVEV (reference sequence). This CDR3 has 13 residues. V was shortened by 5 bases and J by 2 bases, with 9 bases between the two germline ends. CDR3 nucleotides: TGTGCCAGCAGTCCGGTCGCAAACTATGGCTACACCTTC. Protein: CASSPVANYGYTF.